Presented here are 8 T cell receptor beta chains from one specimen sequenced in a study of molecular identifiers for immune sequencing clone quantification. TCRdb reprocessed the PCR reads via MiXCR and lists one record per CDR3 protein. The sample yields more than 450,000 distinct CDR3 sequences, about a quarter seen once. The material sequenced was naive CD8+ T cells from blood, with Jurkat cell RNA spiked in. Subset noted: FACS-sorted CD8+CD4-CCR7+CD45RA+ naive T cells. The source of these receptors is a human donor in good health. Some libraries in this study had Jurkat cell RNA spiked in.

This clonotype was seen many times. The chain recombines TRBV10-2 with TRBJ1-1, with D possibly TRBD1 on 5 matching bases. Looked up from germline, CDR1 is WSHSY and CDR2 is SAAADI. There are 14 residues in the CDR3. Trimming removed 0 bases from V and 7 bases from J, with 12 bases in between. The CDR3 DNA reads as TGCGCCAGCAGTGAGTCTTGGACACAAGATGAAGCTTTCTTT. It codes for CASSESWTQDEAFF.

The chain employs TRBV4-3 and TRBJ2-1; D may match TRBD1 or TRBD2 (5 bases each). Per germline, CDR1 LGHNA and CDR2 YSLEER. The CDR3 covers 16 residues. Between the trimmed V and J ends, which lost 2 bases and 2 bases, there was a span of 13 bases. This chain's CDR3 is CASSQNRDPTYNEQFF. CDR3 in DNA: TGCGCCAGCAGCCAAAACCGGGACCCGACCTACAATGAGCAGTTCTTC.

V and J are TRBV10-3 and TRBJ1-3; D gene uncertain. V was shortened by 3 bases and J by 0 bases, with 15 bases between the two germline ends. Germline V gene sequence: CDR1 ENHRY, CDR2 SYGVKD. The CDR3 has 17 residues. CDR3 DNA: TGTGCCATCAGTGACCTCGAGTCAGATTTCTCTGGAAACACCATATATTTT. As protein: CAISDLESDFSGNTIYF.

This clonotype was seen many times. The V gene is TRBV6-5, the J gene TRBJ1-1, with D unclear. Looked up from germline, CDR1 is MNHEY and CDR2 is SVGAGI. The CDR3 runs to 12 residues. Trimming removed 5 bases from V and 4 bases from J, with 8 bases in between. CDR3: CASSRLGTEAFF. In nucleotides, the CDR3 is TGTGCCAGCAGTCGGTTGGGCACTGAAGCTTTCTTT.

The CDR3 DNA reads as TGCGCCAGCAGCCCTTTGGGCAGGGGCCCCTACCAAGAGACCCAGTACTTC. This sequence encodes CASSPLGRGPYQETQYF. V and J are TRBV4-1 and TRBJ2-5, with D possibly being TRBD1 (6 bases). This CDR3 is built from 17 residues. Germline V CDR1 and CDR2: MGHRA, YSYEKL. The germline V and J ends were trimmed by 4 bases and 0 bases, with 18 bases remaining between them.

This chain uses TRBV20-1 with TRBJ2-5, with D possibly matching TRBD2 (6 bases). Germline CDR1 reads DFQATT; CDR2 reads SNEGSKA (reference sequence). This CDR3 contains 17 residues. The germline V and J ends were trimmed by 0 bases and 2 bases, with 19 bases remaining between them. CDR3 protein: CSAREAGPTRLQETQYF. CDR3 coding DNA: TGCAGTGCTAGAGAAGCGGGCCCGACCCGCTTACAAGAGACCCAGTACTTC.

This clonotype has a handful of counts. V usage is TRBV28 and J usage is TRBJ1-2; D gene ambiguous. With 9 bases removed from V and 2 bases from J, the gap between germline ends came to 22 bases. Germline lookup yields CDR1 MDHEN and CDR2 SYDVKM. CDR3 length: 16 residues. The CDR3 DNA is TGTGCCAGTAAGGGAGAGGGAATCCTGGAAAACTATGGCTACACCTTC. It yields the protein CASKGEGILENYGYTF.

Details on this clonotype: One base away lies a much larger clone, so this may be a sequencing read error. CDR3 DNA: TGTGCCGGCAGTTTCAGACTAGCGGGGGATACGCAGTATTTT. This sequence encodes CAGSFRLAGDTQYF. V is TRBV28 and J is TRBJ2-3; 11 bases agree with TRBD2. This CDR3 has 14 residues. The germline CDR1 and CDR2 sequences are MDHEN and SYDVKM.